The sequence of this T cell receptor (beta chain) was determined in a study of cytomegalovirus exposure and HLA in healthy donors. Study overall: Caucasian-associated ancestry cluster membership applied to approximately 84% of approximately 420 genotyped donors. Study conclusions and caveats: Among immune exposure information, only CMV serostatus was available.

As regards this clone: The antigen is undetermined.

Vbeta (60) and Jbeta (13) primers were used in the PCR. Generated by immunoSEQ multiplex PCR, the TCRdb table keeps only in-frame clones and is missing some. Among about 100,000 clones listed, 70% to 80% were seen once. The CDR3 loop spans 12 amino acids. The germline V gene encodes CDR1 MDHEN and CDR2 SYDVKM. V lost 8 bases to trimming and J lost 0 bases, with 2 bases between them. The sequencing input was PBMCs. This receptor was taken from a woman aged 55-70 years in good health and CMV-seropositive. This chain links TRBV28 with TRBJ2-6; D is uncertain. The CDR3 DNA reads TGTGCCAGCCGCTCTGGGGCCAACGTCCTGACTTTC. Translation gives CASRSGANVLTF.